The entry below describes one T cell receptor beta chain. What it recognizes is unknown. Amplification used 60 Vbeta primers and 13 Jbeta primers. Sequencing used immunoSEQ multiplex PCR; TCRdb keeps in-frame clones, though not all of them. The repertoire holds 90,000 to 130,000 clones, with almost 70% as singletons. The data belong to a study of cytomegalovirus exposure and HLA in healthy donors. General study points: Later work showed greater clonal expansion in HLA-associated TCR beta chains than in equally common others. CMV serostatus was the sole immune exposure information available. A reported reduction in N-insertions relative to the 666-donor mean was seen in an Asian-associated ancestry cluster in a later analysis.

Unmatched junction bases numbered 6, after V lost 0 bases and J lost 2 bases. Germline CDR1 reads SGHRS; CDR2 reads YFSETQ. The CDR3 contains 16 residues. Sequences were obtained from PBMCs. The sequence derives from a man younger than 45 in good health and CMV-seropositive. The rearrangement links TRBV5-1 to TRBJ2-5; 8 positions agree with TRBD2. CDR3 region: CASSLAFTSGQETQYF. The CDR3 DNA reads as TGCGCCAGCAGCTTGGCCTTCACTAGCGGACAAGAGACCCAGTACTTC. Full variable domain (missing parts from reference TRBV5-1 and TRBJ2-5): KAGVTQTPRYLIKTRGQQVTLSCSPISGHRSVSWYQQTPGQGLQFLFEYFSETQRNKGNFPGRFSGRQFSNSRSEMNVSTLELGDSALYLCASSLAFTSGQETQYFGPGTRLLVL.